These 17 T cell receptor beta chains share one sample of origin, sequenced in a study of shared clonotypes between healthy human individuals. Selected positively for CCR7 and CD45RO-negative, naive CD8 cells excluded terminally differentiated effector memory CD45RA+ cells. Produced via immunoSEQ multiplex PCR; TCRdb's table is partial and in-frame only. This sample has around 2.1 million clones, with under 95% found just once. What was sequenced was naive CD8+ T cells from PBMCs. The receptors shown here come from a man aged 18-30 years in good health. Some clones in this sample may be carry-over from other donors' samples.

The chain employs TRBV7-9 and TRBJ2-5; the D call may be TRBD1 or TRBD2 (5 bases each). Deletions cut 5 bases from V and 3 bases from J, with 13 bases between. The CDR3 covers 14 residues. The germline gives CDR1 SEHNR, CDR2 FQNEAQ (reference sequence). CDR3 sequence (DNA): TGTGCCAGCAGCCTCCGGGACGGAGAAGAGACCCAGTACTTC. Its protein product is CASSLRDGEETQYF.

This clone was seen only once. The V gene is TRBV9, the J gene TRBJ2-6, with unresolved D. Germline V lookup: CDR1 SGDLS, CDR2 YYNGEE. Trimming left V 4 bases short and J 7 bases short, with 12 bases between. The CDR3 consists of 14 residues. The CDR3 region is CASSSSFVANVLTF. Here the CDR3 DNA reads TGTGCCAGCAGCTCGAGTTTTGTAGCCAACGTCCTGACTTTC.

The chain is built from TRBV5-8 and TRBJ2-1; perhaps TRBD2 as D (6 bases). This CDR3 has 12 residues. Germline CDR1 SGHTS, CDR2 YDEGEE. V was clipped by 6 bases and J by 9 bases, with 13 bases between them. The CDR3 sequence: CASTILAIEQFF. CDR3 DNA sequence: TGTGCCAGCACCATACTAGCAATTGAGCAGTTCTTC.

V usage is TRBV4-1 and J usage is TRBJ1-5; a weak D match, TRBD1 (6 bases). Germline V CDR1 and CDR2: MGHRA, YSYEKL. V shed 2 bases and J shed 6 bases, with 11 bases lying between them. The CDR3 has 14 residues. CDR3 sequence: CASSQPQGTQPQHF. The CDR3 DNA reads as TGCGCCAGCAGCCAACCTCAGGGGACTCAGCCCCAGCATTTT.

The chain is built from TRBV7-9 and TRBJ2-2, with D hard to call. Germline assignment: CDR1 SEHNR and CDR2 FQNEAQ (reference sequence). The V gene lost 8 bases and the J gene lost 4 bases, with 14 bases spanning the gap. The CDR3 consists of 14 residues. In nucleotides, the CDR3 is TGTGCCAGCCTTGAGCTATCGGGCACCGGGGAGCTGTTTTTT. This encodes CASLELSGTGELFF.

The rearrangement links TRBV28 to TRBJ2-3; TRBD2 matches 10 bases. The CDR3 is 16 amino acids. V gave up 3 bases and J gave up 6 bases; unmatched junction bases: 9. CDR1 and CDR2 from the germline V gene are MDHEN and SYDVKM. In DNA form, the CDR3 reads TGTGCCAGCAGTTTTGAGCTAGCGGGAGTAGGGGATACGCAGTATTTT. It translates to CASSFELAGVGDTQYF. Using reference TRBV28 and TRBJ2-3 for the parts outside the CDR3, the full variable domain is DVKVTQSSRYLVKRTGEKVFLECVQDMDHENMFWYRQDPGLGLRLIYFSYDVKMKEKGDIPEGYSVSREKKERFSLILESASTNQTSMYLCASSFELAGVGDTQYFGPGTRLTVL.

The chain joins TRBV7-9 to TRBJ1-2; no definite D call. Per the germline V gene, CDR1 is SEHNR and CDR2 is FQNEAQ (reference sequence). The CDR3 covers 14 residues. The V end was cut by 5 bases, the J end by 4 bases, with 14 bases between. The CDR3 loop is CASSIPELGYGYTF. In DNA form, the CDR3 reads TGTGCCAGCAGCATACCGGAACTAGGCTATGGCTACACCTTC.

This clone is a singleton in its sample. The genes are TRBV11-2 and TRBJ1-2; D gene unclear. This CDR3 contains 17 residues. Looked up from germline, CDR1 is SGHAT and CDR2 is FQNNGV. Trimming took off 4 bases at V and 3 bases at J, with 21 bases between the two ends. The DNA of the CDR3 is TGTGCCAGCAGCTCAATCCCAAGGGAGCAGATAGACTATGGCTACACCTTC. Protein: CASSSIPREQIDYGYTF.

The sample holds one count of this clone. The rearrangement joins TRBV6-5 to TRBJ2-1; a possible D gene is TRBD2 (6 bases). The V end lost 3 bases, the J end lost 8 bases, and 20 bases lay between the germline ends. The CDR3 consists of 16 residues. The germline V gene encodes CDR1 MNHEY and CDR2 SVGAGI. CDR3 DNA sequence: TGTGCCAGCAGTTATACGGCGGGATTTCTGGGGGATGAGCAGTTCTTC. This sequence encodes CASSYTAGFLGDEQFF.

The chain carries TRBV7-8 and TRBJ1-2; 9 bases line up with TRBD1. Trimming took 5 bases from V and 2 from J; bases not matched to a gene: 6. This CDR3 spans 15 amino acids. CDR1 SGHVS and CDR2 FQNEAQ come from the germline V gene. CDR3 sequence (DNA): TGTGCCAGCAGCCCCCCCGGGACAGGGAACTATGGCTACACCTTC. This translates into CASSPPGTGNYGYTF. Combining the CDR3 with reference TRBV7-8 and TRBJ1-2 gives the whole variable domain GAGVSQSPRYKVAKRGQDVALRCDPISGHVSLFWYQQALGQGPEFLTYFQNEAQLDKSGLPSDRFFAERPEGSVSTLKIQRTQQEDSAVYLCASSPPGTGNYGYTFGSGTRLTVV.

V and J are TRBV7-9 and TRBJ1-1; D unclear. The CDR3 is made up of 12 amino acids. Germline V CDR1 and CDR2: SEHNR, FQNEAQ (reference sequence). The germline V and J ends were trimmed by 6 bases and 5 bases, with 10 bases remaining between them. DNA of the CDR3: TGTGCCAGCAGTAGCTCTTGGACTGAAGCTTTCTTT. Amino acids: CASSSSWTEAFF.

The J gene is TRBJ2-5, the V gene TRBV5-1, with a tentative D call TRBD1 (5 bases). The length of the CDR3 is 14 residues. V was clipped by 0 bases and J by 2 bases, with 8 bases between them. Per germline, CDR1 SGHRS and CDR2 YFSETQ. CDR3 sequence: CASSLDRNQETQYF. The CDR3 nucleotides are TGCGCCAGCAGCTTGGACAGGAATCAAGAGACCCAGTACTTC.

The chain recombines TRBV28 with TRBJ2-7; D call uncertain. This CDR3 spans 15 amino acids. The V gene's germline CDR1 is MDHEN and CDR2 SYDVKM. V was clipped by 7 bases and J by 0 bases, with 16 bases between them. The CDR3 nucleotides read TGTGCCAGCATCGGTGAGACGGAGAGCTCCTACGAGCAGTACTTC. It specifies CASIGETESSYEQYF.

DNA of the CDR3: TGTGCCAGCAGCTCCCTAGCGGGCCCCACCGGGGAGCTGTTTTTT. It yields the protein CASSSLAGPTGELFF. The chain combines TRBV7-2 with TRBJ2-2; 8 bases match TRBD2. The CDR3 sequence is 15 residues long. Per the germline V gene, CDR1 is SGHTA and CDR2 is FQGNSA. The V segment lost 4 bases and the J segment 4 bases; nucleotides outside the gene matches: 5.

The chain couples TRBV12-5 to TRBJ2-5; D might be TRBD2 (6 bases). V lost 1 base, J lost 5 bases, and 17 bases lay in between. CDR1 is LGHNT, CDR2 FRNRAP, per germline. The CDR3 contains 16 residues. CDR3 sequence reads: CASGLGGGQDSETQYF. In DNA form, the CDR3 reads TGTGCTAGTGGTTTGGGGGGAGGACAAGATAGTGAGACCCAGTACTTC.

V and J are TRBV5-1 and TRBJ2-5, with D unresolved. CDR1 is SGHRS and CDR2 is YFSETQ in the germline V gene. V was shortened by 3 bases and J by 4 bases, with 4 bases between the two germline ends. The CDR3 is 11 amino acids. The CDR3 sequence is CASSWGETQYF. The CDR3 DNA is TGCGCCAGCAGCTGGGGAGAGACCCAGTACTTC. Full variable domain (missing parts from reference TRBV5-1 and TRBJ2-5): KAGVTQTPRYLIKTRGQQVTLSCSPISGHRSVSWYQQTPGQGLQFLFEYFSETQRNKGNFPGRFSGRQFSNSRSEMNVSTLELGDSALYLCASSWGETQYFGPGTRLLVL.

With respect to this clone: The same CDR3 is also encoded by other DNA sequences in this sample. The V call is TRBV11-2, the J call TRBJ2-7, with TRBD1 matching 7 bases. Germline V gives CDR1 SGHAT, CDR2 FQNNGV. V trimming: 2 bases; J trimming: 3 bases; junction bases outside the gene matches: 7. This CDR3 contains 15 residues. As DNA, the CDR3 is TGTGCCAGCAGCTTATACCGACAGGGATTCTACGAGCAGTACTTC. It encodes CASSLYRQGFYEQYF.